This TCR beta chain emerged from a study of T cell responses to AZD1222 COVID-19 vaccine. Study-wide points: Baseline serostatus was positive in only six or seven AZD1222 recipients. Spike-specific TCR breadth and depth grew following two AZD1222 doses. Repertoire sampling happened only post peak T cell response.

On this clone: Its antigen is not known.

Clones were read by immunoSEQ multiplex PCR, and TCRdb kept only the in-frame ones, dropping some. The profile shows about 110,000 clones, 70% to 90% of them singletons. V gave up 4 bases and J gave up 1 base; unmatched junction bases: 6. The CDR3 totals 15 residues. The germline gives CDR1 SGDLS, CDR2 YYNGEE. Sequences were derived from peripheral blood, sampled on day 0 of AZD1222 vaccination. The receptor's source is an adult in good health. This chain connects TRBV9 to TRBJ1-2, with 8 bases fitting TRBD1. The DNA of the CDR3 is TGTGCCAGCAGCTTCCGGACAGGGAATAACTATGGCTACACCTTC. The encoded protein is CASSFRTGNNYGYTF.